This TCR beta chain was captured by sequencing in a study of shared clonotypes between healthy human individuals. Study background: CD8 memory received one plate per donor, CD8 naive two, CD4 memory three and CD4 naive three.

The assay was immunoSEQ multiplex PCR, and TCRdb's table has in-frame clones only and misses some. This sample carries about a million clones, 70% to 85% of them seen once, and the ten largest clones take 0.89%. Germline V gene data show CDR1 as SGHNT and CDR2 as YYREEE (reference sequence). This CDR3 has 13 residues. The germline V and J ends were trimmed by 4 bases and 6 bases, with 11 bases remaining between them. The sequencing input was memory CD4+ T cells from PBMCs. As for subset: CD45RA-negative fraction. The receptor was isolated from a man aged 18 to 29 in good health. Some clones in this sample may be carry-over from other donors' samples. The gene calls are TRBV5-4 and TRBJ2-1; D unresolved. CDR3 sequence: CASSAYSSNEQFF. DNA for the CDR3: TGTGCCAGCAGCGCCTATAGTAGCAATGAGCAGTTCTTC.